The text below deals with one T cell receptor beta chain. This clonotype was picked up many times. The antigen it recognizes is unknown. No much larger clone is present one base from it, and per-base qualities are unavailable. From its cysteine to its phenylalanine, the CDR3 spans 15 amino acids. CDR3 DNA only is kept here, 45 bases in frame from base 1. According to the germline V gene, CDR1 reads SGHAT and CDR2 reads FQNNGV. V loses 9 bases, J loses 4 bases, and the germline ends lie 21 bases apart. These data are taken from a study of tumor-infiltrating lymphocytes in primary liver carcinoma (dated by TCRdb to about 2017). Background for the entire study: Hepatocellular carcinoma (four) or combined HCC and intrahepatic cholangiocarcinoma (one) was present in the five patients, who were three men and two women aged 30 to 69 years. The tumors of the five patients were staged as T1-T3 N0M0, with maximum diameters ranging from about 4.2 to 11 cm. Samples yielded roughly 3.5 to 8 million productive TCRbeta reads; read depth did not differ significantly between tissue types. TCRbeta repertoire sequencing, expression microarrays and whole-exome sequencing were combined in the study across five regions of each liver tumor, with adjacent normal tissue and blood also included. A total of 35 or so specimens from 5 patients underwent TCRbeta repertoire sequencing, comprising some 25 tumor regions, 5 adjacent noncancerous liver tissues and 5 peripheral blood samples. To link TCRbeta repertoire diversity to the local molecular phenotype, the approximately 26 tumor region samples were profiled with Agilent mRNA microarrays. High reproducibility was observed for the technical replicate repertoires, with mean shared-clone rates near 0.89 and correlation coefficients above 0.95. Study-wide findings and limitations: Just about 7.5-24% of top clones turned up in all five regions of a tumor, which suggests spatial heterogeneity among tumor-infiltrating T cells. Only five patients were included in the study, and the authors note that the findings should be validated in a larger study. Compared with blood, tumors had a significantly larger share of the repertoire taken up by the top 250 clones (p = 0.039). Repertoire overlap was higher between tumor regions (mean roughly 35%) than tumor-adjacent (around 17%) or tumor-blood (approximately 14%) pairs, consistent with antigen-driven expansion. Since the samples were bulk and unsorted, there was no way to compare CD4+ and CD8+ T cell repertoires. Only the TCR beta chain was sequenced, which likely underestimates true repertoire diversity because unpaired alpha chains were not captured.

Starting from approximately 500 ng total RNA, TCRbeta-specific cDNA was produced by reverse transcription with a constant-region primer and ProtoScript II reverse transcriptase. TCRbeta libraries were built with three nested multiplex PCR rounds, a slightly modified ARM-PCR procedure. Multiplex TRBV1-TRBV30 forward primers and a Cbeta reverse primer were used in the first two PCR rounds, each of which was run for about 10 cycles. Sample barcodes and Illumina adapters were attached in a final 25-cycle PCR using Deep VentR polymerase. Before sequencing, amplicons between 200 and 500 bp were purified from gel using a QIAquick gel extraction kit. TCRbeta amplicons were sequenced on an Illumina HiSeq 2500 with 250-bp paired-end reads. In the paper's pipeline: To recover full CDR3 sequences, reads were quality-trimmed using Trimmomatic v0.33 and paired reads were then merged using FLASH v1.2.11. V, D and J germline segments were assigned to the rearranged TCRbeta sequences by MiGEC v1.2.1b. Clonotype statistics and Shannon-Wiener diversity indices were computed with VDJtools v1.0.0. Except for diversity analysis, only the 250 most abundant clonotypes of each sample were used in subsequent analyses to reduce sampling bias. TCRdb reanalyzed the raw reads on its own, using fastp at Q25 for trimming and MiXCR for clone calling, and kept in-frame beta chains. One record per CDR3 amino acid sequence lists the most common genes and DNA. These V and J calls derive from TCRdb rather than the authors' analysis. The sample table shows more than 45,000 distinct CDR3 sequences, and 60% to 75% are seen once. Approximately 30% of the sample is in the top ten clones.

Without any cell sorting, total RNA and DNA were co-extracted from about 20-30 mg of bulk tissue using the AllPrep DNA/RNA mini kit. Between late 2015 and early 2016, roughly 5 patients in China with histopathologically diagnosed primary liver carcinoma had their tumors surgically resected. At the time of sampling, the patients were treatment-naive and had chronic HBV infection. Each tumor was sampled at five spatially separated regions: the superior, inferior, left-lateral and right-lateral poles and the tumor centre. According to histology, viable tumor cells made up more than 75% of every tumor sample. Fresh tumor and adjacent tissue pieces were bisected, with one half stored in RNAlater at -80 degrees C and the other half sent for histology.

This receptor was identified in a man aged 40-49 years with primary liver carcinoma and hepatitis B virus infection. In this chain, TRBV11-2 is recombined with TRBJ2-5; the D segment cannot be called with confidence. Sequencing used liver tumor tissue from sampling region 3. This specimen's cell subset or site label, interpreted: tumor region T3, left-lateral pole. Read as DNA, the sequence is TGTGCCAGTAGCCCCGTCGGGCTAGTCCCAGAGACCCAGTACTTC. The resulting protein is CASSPVGLVPETQYF.